This note documents a single T cell receptor beta chain sequence. What it binds is unknown. Germline V gene sequence: CDR1 SGHRS, CDR2 YFSETQ. Trimming stripped 0 bases from V and 0 bases from J, with 9 bases between. This CDR3 has 15 residues. The sample is drawn from a study of shared clonotypes between healthy human individuals. Looking at the study overall: The donor pool was made up of a couple of women and a few men aged 18 to 49. General study points: Larger estimated richness was generally recorded for naive subsets relative to memory subsets.

None of the donors, who were healthy HIV-negative adults, had recently had acute infections or vaccinations. CD45RA-negative memory and CD45RA+ naive subsets were split from the CD4+ cells. The method was immunoSEQ multiplex PCR; TCRdb's version includes in-frame clones alone and lacks a portion of them. The table lists 2,500,000 or so clones, 90% to 95% of them singletons. Input material: naive CD4+ T cells from PBMCs. Stated subset: CD45RA+ positively selected. The chain employs TRBV5-1 and TRBJ1-1; D is unclear. The source is a man between 18 and 29 years old in good health. Some clones in this sample may be carry-over from other donors' samples. CDR3 DNA sequence: TGCGCCAGCAGCTTGGAACCAGGTTTGAACACTGAAGCTTTCTTT. It is translated as CASSLEPGLNTEAFF.